This T cell receptor (beta chain) is drawn from a study of Graves' ophthalmopathy and Graves' hyperthyroidism. Participants with hyperthyroidism, aged 18 to 65, were newly diagnosed with under 2 months' duration. The study amplified TCR beta CDR3 regions using RNA transcripts. The library came from an HTBI-primed first-round RT-PCR and a second-round multiplex PCR. TCRdb independently ran MiXCR on the multiplex PCR reads; one entry per CDR3 protein. The repertoire consists of roughly 610,000 distinct CDR3 sequences, with 22% occurring once and the leading ten covering more than 5.5%. The CDR3 is made up of 13 amino acids. The V gene end was trimmed by 5 bases and the J gene end by 3 bases; junction bases not matched to a gene: 7. CDR1 is DFQATT, CDR2 SNEGSKA, per germline (reference sequence). In this sample, this clonotype turned up many times.

The chain is built from TRBV20-1 and TRBJ2-7, with TRBD2 identical over 7 bases. The receptor was isolated from a woman between 18 and 29 years old with stable Graves' hyperthyroidism. Some clones in this sample may be carry-over from other donors' samples. Material: peripheral blood. The CDR3 sequence: CSAGDYLSYEQYF. In nucleotides, the CDR3 is TGCAGTGCTGGGGACTACCTAAGCTACGAGCAGTACTTC.